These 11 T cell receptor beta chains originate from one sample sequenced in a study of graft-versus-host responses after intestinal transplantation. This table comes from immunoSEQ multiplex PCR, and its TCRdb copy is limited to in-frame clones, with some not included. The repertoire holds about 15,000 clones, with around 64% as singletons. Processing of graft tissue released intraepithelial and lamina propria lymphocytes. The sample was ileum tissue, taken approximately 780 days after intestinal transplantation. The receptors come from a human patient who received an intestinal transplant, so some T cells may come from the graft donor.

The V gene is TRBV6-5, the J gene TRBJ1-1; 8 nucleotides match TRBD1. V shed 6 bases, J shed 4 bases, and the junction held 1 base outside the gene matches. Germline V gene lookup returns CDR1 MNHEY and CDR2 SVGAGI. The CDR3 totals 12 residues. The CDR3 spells CASSTGGTEAFF. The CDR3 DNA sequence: TGTGCCAGCAGCACAGGGGGCACTGAAGCTTTCTTT.

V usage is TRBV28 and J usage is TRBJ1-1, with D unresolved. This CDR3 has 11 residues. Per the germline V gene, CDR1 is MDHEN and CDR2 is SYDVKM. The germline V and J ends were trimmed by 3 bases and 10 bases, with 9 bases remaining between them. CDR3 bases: TGTGCCAGCAGTTTTCGGCAGCGAGCTTTCTTT. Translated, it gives CASSFRQRAFF.

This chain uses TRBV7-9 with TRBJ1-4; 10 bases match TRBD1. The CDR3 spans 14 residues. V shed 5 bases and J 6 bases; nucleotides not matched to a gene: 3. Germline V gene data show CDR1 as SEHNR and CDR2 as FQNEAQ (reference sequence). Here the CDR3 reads CASSRDRGDEKLFF. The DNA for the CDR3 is TGTGCCAGCAGCCGGGACAGGGGTGATGAAAAACTGTTTTTT.

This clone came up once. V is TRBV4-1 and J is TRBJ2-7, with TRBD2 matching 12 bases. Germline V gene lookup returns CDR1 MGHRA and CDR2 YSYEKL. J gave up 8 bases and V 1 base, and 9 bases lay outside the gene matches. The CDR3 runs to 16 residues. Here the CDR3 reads CASSQGVLAGGSKQYF. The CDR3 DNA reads TGCGCCAGCAGCCAAGGCGTACTAGCGGGAGGATCAAAGCAGTACTTC.

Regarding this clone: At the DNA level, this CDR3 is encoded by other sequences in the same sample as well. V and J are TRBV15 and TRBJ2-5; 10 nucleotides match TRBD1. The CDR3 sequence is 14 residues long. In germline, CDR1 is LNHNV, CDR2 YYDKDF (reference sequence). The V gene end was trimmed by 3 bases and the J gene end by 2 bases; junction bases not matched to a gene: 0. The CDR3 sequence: CATSRDRGQETQYF. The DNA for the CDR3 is TGTGCCACCAGCAGGGACAGGGGGCAAGAGACCCAGTACTTC. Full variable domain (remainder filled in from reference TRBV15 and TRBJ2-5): DAMVIQNPRYQVTQFGKPVTLSCSQTLNHNVMYWYQQKSSQAPKLLFHYYDKDFNNEADTPDNFQSRRPNTSFCFLDIRSPGLGDTAMYLCATSRDRGQETQYFGPGTRLLVL.

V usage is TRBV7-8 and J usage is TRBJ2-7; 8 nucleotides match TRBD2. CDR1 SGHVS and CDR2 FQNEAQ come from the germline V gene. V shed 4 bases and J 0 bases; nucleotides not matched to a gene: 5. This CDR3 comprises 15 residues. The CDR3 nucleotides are TGTGCCAGCAGCTCCCTCGCGGGGGGCTCCTACGAGCAGTACTTC. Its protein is CASSSLAGGSYEQYF.

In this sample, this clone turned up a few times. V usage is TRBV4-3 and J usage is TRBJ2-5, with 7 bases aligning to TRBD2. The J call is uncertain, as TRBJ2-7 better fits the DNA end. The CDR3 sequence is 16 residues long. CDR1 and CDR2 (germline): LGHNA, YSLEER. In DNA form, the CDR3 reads TGCGCCAGCAGCCAAGATCGCCAGGGAGGGTCCTACGAGCAGTACTTC. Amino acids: CASSQDRQGGSYEQYF.

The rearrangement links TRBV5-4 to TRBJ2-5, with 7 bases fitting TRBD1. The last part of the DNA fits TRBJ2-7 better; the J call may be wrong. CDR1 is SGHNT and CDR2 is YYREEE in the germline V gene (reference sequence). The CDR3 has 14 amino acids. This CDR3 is CASSDRDSSYEQYF. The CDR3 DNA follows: TGTGCCAGCAGCGACCGGGACAGTTCCTACGAGCAGTACTTC.

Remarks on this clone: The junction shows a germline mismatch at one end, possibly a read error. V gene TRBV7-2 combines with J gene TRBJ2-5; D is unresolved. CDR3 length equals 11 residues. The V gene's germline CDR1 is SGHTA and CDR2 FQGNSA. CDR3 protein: CASSLATLWNF. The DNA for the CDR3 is TGTGCCAGCAGCTTAGCTACCCTGTGGAACTTC.

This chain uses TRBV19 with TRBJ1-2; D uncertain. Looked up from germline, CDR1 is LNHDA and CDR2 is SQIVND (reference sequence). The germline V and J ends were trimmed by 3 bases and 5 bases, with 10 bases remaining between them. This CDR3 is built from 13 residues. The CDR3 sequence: CASSIRREYGYTF. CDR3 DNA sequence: TGTGCCAGTAGTATCCGACGTGAATATGGCTACACCTTC.

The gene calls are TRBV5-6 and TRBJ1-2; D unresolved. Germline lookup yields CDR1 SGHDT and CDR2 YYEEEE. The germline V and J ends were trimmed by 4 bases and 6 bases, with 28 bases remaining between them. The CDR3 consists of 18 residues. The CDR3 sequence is CASSHGPNGTLTWNGYTF. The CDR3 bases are TGTGCCAGCAGCCACGGGCCGAACGGAACCCTTACGTGGAATGGCTACACCTTC.